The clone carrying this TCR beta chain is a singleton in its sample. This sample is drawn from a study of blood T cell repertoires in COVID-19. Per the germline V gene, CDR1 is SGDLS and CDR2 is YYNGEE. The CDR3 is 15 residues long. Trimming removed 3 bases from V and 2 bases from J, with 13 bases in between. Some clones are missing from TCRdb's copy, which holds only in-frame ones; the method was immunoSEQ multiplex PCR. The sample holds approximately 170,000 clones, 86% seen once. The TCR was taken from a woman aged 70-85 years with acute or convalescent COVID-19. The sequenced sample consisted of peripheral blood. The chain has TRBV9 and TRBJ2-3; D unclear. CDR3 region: CASSASQVYTDTQYF. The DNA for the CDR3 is TGTGCCAGCAGCGCATCTCAAGTCTACACAGATACGCAGTATTTT.